This entry is about one T cell receptor (beta chain). CDR1 and CDR2 from the germline V gene are LNHDA and SQIVND (reference sequence). The ends were cut back, 5 bases at V and 2 bases at J, with 12 bases in the middle. This CDR3 is built from 14 residues. This sample is drawn from a study of blood T cells in healthy people across ages. Study-wide background: Template switching recovered approximately one barcoded beta molecule for every two T cells.

Total RNA amounts of at least 6 micrograms were extracted per sample. A second PCR of about 7 to 12 cycles used a sample-barcoded 5' primer and a J-beta primer mix. TCRdb fed the 5' RACE reads into MiXCR, producing one record per CDR3 protein. This repertoire shows around 820,000 distinct CDR3 sequences, about 25% found once; its top ten account for 3% to 4.5%. The data were also submitted as part of a second study, on T cells of mothers and their children.

The origin of this receptor is a boy between 10 and 17 years old in good health. Sequencing was done on a sample of blood. J is TRBJ2-5 and V is TRBV19; D remains unclear. As DNA, the CDR3 is TGTGCCAGTAGTCTCCGACGCGAACAAGAGACCCAGTACTTC. Its protein product is CASSLRREQETQYF.